The 25 T cell receptor beta chains presented below share a single source sample, sequenced in a study of cytomegalovirus exposure and HLA in healthy donors. PCR employed 60 Vbeta and 13 Jbeta primers. Sequencing was performed with immunoSEQ multiplex PCR; in TCRdb, only in-frame clones are kept and a portion is missing. The sample holds about 110,000 clones, over 75% seen once. Specimen: PBMCs. The receptors shown here come from a man between 60 and 75 years old in good health and CMV-seronegative.

In regard to this clone: Compared with germline, one end of the junction differs, possibly owing to a read error. The DNA of the CDR3 is TGTGCCAGCACCAATAGACTCCAAGGGACCCAGTACTTC. Translation gives CASTNRLQGTQYF. The rearrangement links TRBV7-7 to TRBJ2-5; no clear D. This CDR3 spans 13 amino acids. CDR1 and CDR2 from the germline V gene are SSHAT and FNYEAQ (reference sequence).

This clone came up a few times. The genes are TRBV5-6 and TRBJ2-7, with TRBD1 matching 9 bases. The CDR3 runs 16 residues. Germline V gives CDR1 SGHDT, CDR2 YYEEEE. The junction had 10 bases not matched to a gene; V was cut back by 0 bases and J by 6 bases. The CDR3 sequence: CASSLVVTGGIGEQYV. In DNA, the CDR3 is TGTGCCAGCAGCTTGGTAGTGACAGGGGGTATCGGCGAGCAGTACGTC.

This clone came up once. The chain employs TRBV2 and TRBJ2-7, with D perhaps TRBD1 (6 bases). The CDR3 is 14 residues long. Trimming left V 3 bases short and J 4 bases short, with 13 bases between. Germline loops: CDR1 SNHLY, CDR2 FYNNEI. CDR3 in amino acids: CASSEVRGIYEQYF. The CDR3 nucleotides are TGTGCCAGCAGTGAGGTCAGGGGTATTTACGAGCAGTACTTC.

The chain is built from TRBV6-5 and TRBJ2-7; the match to TRBD1 covers 7 bases. The CDR3 is 15 amino acids. CDR1 is MNHEY and CDR2 is SVGAGI in the germline V gene. Germline trimming cut 6 bases from V and 2 bases from J; bases unmatched to any gene: 10. The chain's CDR3 is CASSLTGTAPYEQYV. The CDR3 DNA sequence: TGTGCCAGCAGCCTAACGGGGACAGCCCCCTACGAGCAGTACGTC.

The chain employs TRBV25-1 and TRBJ2-1; 9 bases are a match to TRBD1. Germline trimming cut 4 bases from V and 8 bases from J; bases unmatched to any gene: 9. The CDR3 loop spans 15 amino acids. Germline CDR1 reads MGHDK; CDR2 reads SYGVNS. CDR3 sequence reads: CASSAARTGDDEQFF. CDR3 DNA sequence: TGTGCCAGCAGTGCCGCTCGGACAGGGGACGATGAGCAGTTCTTC.

The J gene is TRBJ1-1, the V gene TRBV2; no reliable D call. Germline CDR1 SNHLY, CDR2 FYNNEI. Trimming shortened V by 4 bases and J by 1 base, and 7 bases separated the two germline ends. The CDR3 contains 13 residues. The CDR3 bases are TGTGCCAGCAGTGTGTCAGGGAACACTGAAGCTTTCTTT. Translating gives CASSVSGNTEAFF.

CDR3 protein: CASSLFLEMTAVNEQFF. In DNA form, the CDR3 reads TGTGCCAGCAGTTTATTCCTTGAGATGACAGCCGTAAATGAGCAGTTCTTC. V is TRBV28 and J is TRBJ2-1, with D possibly matching TRBD1 (5 bases). This CDR3 is built from 17 residues. Germline CDR1 reads MDHEN; CDR2 reads SYDVKM. Between the trimmed V and J ends, which lost 1 base and 7 bases, there was a span of 20 bases.

In this sample, this clone turned up a few times. The genes are TRBV2 and TRBJ2-5, with TRBD1 matching 8 bases. The CDR3 spans 17 residues. Germline lookup yields CDR1 SNHLY and CDR2 FYNNEI. Trimming cost V 6 bases and J 4 bases; bases outside gene matches: 16. The CDR3 DNA reads as TGTGCCAGCAGCGCCATCAGGATAGCAACAGGGGGAGAGACCCAGTACTTC. The encoded protein is CASSAIRIATGGETQYF.

The count of this clone is one. This chain links TRBV7-3 with TRBJ2-7, with 7 nucleotides matching TRBD2. CDR3 length: 15 residues. The germline V gene has CDR1 SGHTA and CDR2 FQGTGA. V was pared by 0 bases and J by 5 bases, with 7 bases of the junction left unmatched. CDR3 residues: CASSLTHTSVDEQYF. CDR3 DNA sequence: TGTGCCAGCAGCTTAACGCACACTAGCGTCGACGAGCAGTACTTC.

This chain connects TRBV30 to TRBJ2-7, with a tentative D call TRBD2 (5 bases). Germline CDR1 is GTSNPN and CDR2 is SVGIG (reference sequence). Trimming removed 5 bases at V and 6 bases at J, with 11 bases between. The length of the CDR3 is 11 residues. The CDR3 here is CAWATGSEQYF. DNA for the CDR3: TGTGCCTGGGCGACGGGATCCGAGCAGTACTTC.

V and J are TRBV7-2 and TRBJ2-2, with D perhaps TRBD1 (5 bases). Trimming removed 6 bases at V and 6 bases at J, with 11 bases between. CDR1 and CDR2 (germline): SGHTA, FQGNSA. CDR3 length equals 13 residues. The CDR3 region has the DNA TGTGCCAGCAGAGGCCAGGGTTCCGGGGAGCTGTTTTTT. Translating gives CASRGQGSGELFF.

This chain uses TRBV6-5 with TRBJ2-1, with D perhaps matching TRBD2 (6 bases). CDR3 length equals 12 residues. Trimming left V 5 bases short and J 9 bases short, with 11 bases between. In germline, CDR1 is MNHEY, CDR2 SVGAGI. The CDR3: CASSRGVGEQFF. The DNA for the CDR3 is TGTGCCAGCAGTCGCGGGGTCGGTGAGCAGTTCTTC.

The chain links TRBV2 to TRBJ2-7; tentative D call: TRBD1 (5 bases). The CDR3 length is 13 residues. The V end lost 5 bases, the J end lost 3 bases, and 11 bases lay between the germline ends. Germline V CDR1 and CDR2: SNHLY, FYNNEI. CDR3 nucleotide sequence: TGTGCCAGCAGTCTGACAGCATACTACGAGCAGTACGTC. Translating gives CASSLTAYYEQYV.

The chain joins TRBV11-2 to TRBJ2-7, with 7 bases aligning to TRBD2. The CDR3 extends over 14 amino acids. V dropped 4 bases and J dropped 0; count of bases not matched to a gene: 3. Per germline, CDR1 SGHAT and CDR2 FQNNGV. The CDR3 loop is CASSSTGGSYEQYF. DNA of the CDR3: TGTGCCAGCAGCTCTACGGGGGGCTCCTACGAGCAGTACTTC.

The gene calls are TRBV18 and TRBJ1-1; D is unclear. This CDR3 spans 13 amino acids. Germline lookup yields CDR1 KGHSH and CDR2 LQKENI. Trimming stripped 8 bases from V and 5 bases from J, with 15 bases between. Here the CDR3 DNA reads TGTGCCAGCGCCCCATCGGTAGCTACTGAAGCTTTCTTT. Translated, it gives CASAPSVATEAFF. The whole variable domain, filled in from reference TRBV18 and TRBJ1-1, reads NAGVMQNPRHLVRRRGQEARLRCSPMKGHSHVYWYRQLPEEGLKFMVYLQKENIIDESGMPKERFSAEFPKEGPSILRIQQVVRGDSAAYFCASAPSVATEAFFGQGTRLTVV.

The chain employs TRBV5-1 and TRBJ2-5; D is possibly TRBD2 (7 bases). The germline CDR1 and CDR2 sequences are SGHRS and YFSETQ. CDR3 length: 17 residues. V was clipped by 6 bases and J by 2 bases, with 23 bases between them. CDR3 sequence (DNA): TGCGCCAGCACCCGAGGGGCGGGGGCACTTTTACAAGAGACCCAGTACTTC. Its translation: CASTRGAGALLQETQYF.

This clone was found once. V usage is TRBV6-1 and J usage is TRBJ1-1; unclear D gene. Germline V gene lookup returns CDR1 MNHNS and CDR2 SASEGT. There are 13 residues in the CDR3. V was shortened by 4 bases and J by 7 bases, with 13 bases between the two germline ends. The DNA for the CDR3 is TGTGCCAGCAGTGTGAGAGGAGCCCTTGAAGCTTTCTTT. This sequence encodes CASSVRGALEAFF.

This clone was counted a single time. The chain links TRBV19 to TRBJ2-5, with a tentative D call TRBD2 (6 bases). Looked up from germline, CDR1 is LNHDA and CDR2 is SQIVND (reference sequence). The CDR3 loop spans 13 amino acids. Trimming left V 2 bases short and J 9 bases short, with 13 bases between. The CDR3 spells CASSIHPGGSQYF. The CDR3 DNA reads as TGTGCCAGTAGTATACATCCCGGGGGATCCCAGTACTTC. Based on the CDR3 plus reference TRBV19 and TRBJ2-5, the full variable domain is DGGITQSPKYLFRKEGQNVTLSCEQNLNHDAMYWYRQDPGQGLRLIYYSQIVNDFQKGDIAEGYSVSREKKESFPLTVTSAQKNPTAFYLCASSIHPGGSQYFGPGTRLLVL.

The CDR3 sequence is CASSVVGQGDTEAFF. CDR3 DNA sequence: TGTGCCAGCAGCGTAGTAGGACAGGGGGATACTGAAGCTTTCTTT. V usage is TRBV9 and J usage is TRBJ1-1, with 10 nucleotides matching TRBD1. The CDR3 contains 15 residues. J gave up 5 bases and V 0 bases, and 4 bases lay outside the gene matches. Germline V gene lookup returns CDR1 SGDLS and CDR2 YYNGEE. Looking up the rest from reference TRBV9 and TRBJ1-1 gives the full variable domain: DSGVTQTPKHLITATGQRVTLRCSPRSGDLSVYWYQQSLDQGLQFLIQYYNGEERAKGNILERFSAQQFPDLHSELNLSSLELGDSALYFCASSVVGQGDTEAFFGQGTRLTVV.

This clone showed up just a few times. The rearrangement links TRBV4-3 to TRBJ2-5; TRBD2 is a possible D gene (6 bases). Germline CDR1 is LGHNA and CDR2 is YSLEER. V gave up 0 bases and J gave up 4 bases, with 15 bases separating them. CDR3 length: 16 amino acids. This CDR3 is CASSQDWGVAVETQYF. In nucleotides, the CDR3 is TGCGCCAGCAGCCAAGACTGGGGCGTAGCGGTAGAGACCCAGTACTTC.

The chain employs TRBV5-1 and TRBJ2-2, with 10 bases that match TRBD2. Germline CDR1 reads SGHRS; CDR2 reads YFSETQ. J lost 1 base, V lost 0 bases, and 3 bases had no gene match. The CDR3 loop spans 17 amino acids. CDR3 sequence: CASSLGPSGGNTGELFF. The CDR3 DNA reads as TGCGCCAGCAGCTTGGGACCTAGCGGGGGGAACACCGGGGAGCTGTTTTTT.

The rearrangement uses TRBV2 and TRBJ2-7; maybe TRBD2 (7 bases). V was cut by 8 bases and J by 2 bases, with 13 bases left in between. CDR1 is SNHLY and CDR2 is FYNNEI in the germline V gene. This CDR3 has 13 amino acids. CDR3 DNA: TGTGCCAGCGGGGGGGACACACCCTACGAGCAGTACTTC. It encodes CASGGDTPYEQYF.

With regard to this clone: Additional DNA sequences in this sample encode the identical CDR3. This sequence joins TRBV9 and TRBJ1-6; 8 nucleotides line up with TRBD1. V trimming: 2 bases; J trimming: 7 bases; junction bases outside the gene matches: 2. This CDR3 has 14 amino acids. Germline assignment: CDR1 SGDLS and CDR2 YYNGEE. The CDR3 region is CASSVGQGNSPLHF. In DNA, the CDR3 is TGTGCCAGCAGCGTTGGACAGGGCAATTCACCCCTCCACTTT.

In this sample, this clone turned up a few times. The chain uses TRBV5-1 and TRBJ2-6; 8 nucleotides agree with TRBD1. This CDR3 is built from 18 residues. V was clipped by 0 bases and J by 2 bases; unmatched bases: 7. The germline gives CDR1 SGHRS, CDR2 YFSETQ. CDR3 bases: TGCGCCAGCAGCTTGGATTACCAGGGGGCGGCTGGGGCCAACGTCCTGACTTTC. This sequence encodes CASSLDYQGAAGANVLTF.

The chain has TRBV2 and TRBJ1-1; D is possibly TRBD1 (6 bases). Germline V gives CDR1 SNHLY, CDR2 FYNNEI. Between the trimmed V and J ends, which lost 7 bases and 0 bases, there was a span of 9 bases. This CDR3 contains 13 residues. The CDR3: CASIRTVNTEAFF. The CDR3, as DNA: TGTGCCAGCATCAGGACAGTGAACACTGAAGCTTTCTTT. Filled out from reference TRBV2 and TRBJ1-1, the complete variable domain reads EPEVTQTPSHQVTQMGQEVILRCVPISNHLYFYWYRQILGQKVEFLVSFYNNEISEKSEIFDDQFSVERPDGSNFTLKIRSTKLEDSAMYFCASIRTVNTEAFFGQGTRLTVV.